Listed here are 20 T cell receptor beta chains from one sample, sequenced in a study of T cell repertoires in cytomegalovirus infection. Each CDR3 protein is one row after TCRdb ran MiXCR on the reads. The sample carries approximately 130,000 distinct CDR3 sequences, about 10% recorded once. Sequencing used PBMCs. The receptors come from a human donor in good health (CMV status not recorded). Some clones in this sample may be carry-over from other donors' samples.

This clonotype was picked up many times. The CDR3: CATSREGIGTENEKLFF. The CDR3 region has the DNA TGTGCCACCAGCAGAGAGGGGATAGGGACGGAGAATGAAAAACTGTTTTTT. The chain is built from TRBV15 and TRBJ1-4, with D possibly matching TRBD1 (5 bases). Trimming stripped 0 bases from V and 5 bases from J, with 16 bases between. This CDR3 is 17 amino acids long. Germline lookup yields CDR1 LNHNV and CDR2 YYDKDF (reference sequence).

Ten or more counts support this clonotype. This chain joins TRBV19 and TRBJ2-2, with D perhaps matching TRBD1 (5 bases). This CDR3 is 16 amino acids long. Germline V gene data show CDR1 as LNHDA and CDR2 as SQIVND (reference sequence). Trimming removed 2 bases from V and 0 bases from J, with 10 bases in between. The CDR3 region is CASSIIRTSNTGELFF. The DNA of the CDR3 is TGTGCCAGTAGTATAATAAGGACATCGAACACCGGGGAGCTGTTTTTT.

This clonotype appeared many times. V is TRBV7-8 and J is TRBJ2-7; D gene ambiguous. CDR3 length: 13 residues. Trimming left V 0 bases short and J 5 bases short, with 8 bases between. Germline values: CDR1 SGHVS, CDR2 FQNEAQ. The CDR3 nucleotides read TGTGCCAGCAGCTTAGCGAACCTCGACGAGCAGTACTTC. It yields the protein CASSLANLDEQYF.

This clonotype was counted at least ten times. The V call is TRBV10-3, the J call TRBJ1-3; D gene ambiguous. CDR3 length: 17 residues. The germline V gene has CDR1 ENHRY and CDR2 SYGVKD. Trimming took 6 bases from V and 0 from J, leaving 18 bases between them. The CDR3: CAISPVGTANSGNTIYF. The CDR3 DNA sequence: TGTGCCATCAGCCCCGTTGGCACAGCCAACTCTGGAAACACCATATATTTT.

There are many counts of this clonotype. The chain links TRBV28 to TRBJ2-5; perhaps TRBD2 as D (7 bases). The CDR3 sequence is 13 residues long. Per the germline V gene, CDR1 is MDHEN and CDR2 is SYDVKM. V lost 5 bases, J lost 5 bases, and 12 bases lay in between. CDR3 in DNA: TGTGCCAGCAGTCAAGGGGGGGGGGAGACCCAGTACTTC. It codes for CASSQGGGETQYF.

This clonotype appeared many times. CDR3 DNA sequence: TGCGCCAGCAGCCCAGGATTCCTCTCCTACAATGAGCAGTTCTTC. Its translation is CASSPGFLSYNEQFF. The J gene is TRBJ2-1, the V gene TRBV5-1; D remains unclear. The germline V and J ends were trimmed by 4 bases and 0 bases, with 11 bases remaining between them. The CDR3 totals 15 residues. Germline assignment: CDR1 SGHRS and CDR2 YFSETQ.

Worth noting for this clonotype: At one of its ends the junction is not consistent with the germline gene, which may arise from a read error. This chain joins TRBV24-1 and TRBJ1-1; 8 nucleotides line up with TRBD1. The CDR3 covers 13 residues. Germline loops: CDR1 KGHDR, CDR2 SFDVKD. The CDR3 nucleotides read TGTGCCAGCAGTGCCGGACAGGGTACTGAAGCTTTTTTT. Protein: CASSAGQGTEAFF.

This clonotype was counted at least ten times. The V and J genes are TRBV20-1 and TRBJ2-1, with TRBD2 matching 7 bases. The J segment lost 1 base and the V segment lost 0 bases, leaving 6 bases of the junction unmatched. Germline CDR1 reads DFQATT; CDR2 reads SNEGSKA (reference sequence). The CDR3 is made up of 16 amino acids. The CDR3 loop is CSARDTRGGSYNEQFF. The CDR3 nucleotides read TGCAGTGCTAGAGATACGCGCGGGGGTTCCTACAATGAGCAGTTCTTC.

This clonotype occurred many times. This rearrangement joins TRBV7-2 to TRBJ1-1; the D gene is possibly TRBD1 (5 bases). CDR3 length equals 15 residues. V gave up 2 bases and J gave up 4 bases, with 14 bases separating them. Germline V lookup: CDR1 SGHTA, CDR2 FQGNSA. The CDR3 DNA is TGTGCCAGCAGCTTAAGGCAGGGAGGTTTCACTGAAGCTTTCTTT. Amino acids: CASSLRQGGFTEAFF.

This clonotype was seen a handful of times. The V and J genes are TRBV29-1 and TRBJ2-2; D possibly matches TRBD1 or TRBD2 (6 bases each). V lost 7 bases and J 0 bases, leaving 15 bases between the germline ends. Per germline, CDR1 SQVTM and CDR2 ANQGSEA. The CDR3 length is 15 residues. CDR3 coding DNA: TGCAGCGCCAGAGTGGGGGGCTCGAACACCGGGGAGCTGTTTTTT. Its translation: CSARVGGSNTGELFF.

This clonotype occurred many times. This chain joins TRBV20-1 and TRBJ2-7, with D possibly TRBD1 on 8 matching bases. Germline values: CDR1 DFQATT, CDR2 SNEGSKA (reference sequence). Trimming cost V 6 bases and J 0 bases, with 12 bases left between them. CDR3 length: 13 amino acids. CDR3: CSANRGGSYEQYF. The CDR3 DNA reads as TGCAGTGCAAACAGGGGGGGCTCCTACGAGCAGTACTTC.

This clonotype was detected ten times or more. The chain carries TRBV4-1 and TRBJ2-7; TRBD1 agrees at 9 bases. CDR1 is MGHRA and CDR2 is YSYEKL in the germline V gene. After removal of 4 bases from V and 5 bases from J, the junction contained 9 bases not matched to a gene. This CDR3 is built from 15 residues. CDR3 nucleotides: TGCGCCAGCAGCCCGTCTCGGACAGGGGACCACGAGCAGTACTTC. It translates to CASSPSRTGDHEQYF.

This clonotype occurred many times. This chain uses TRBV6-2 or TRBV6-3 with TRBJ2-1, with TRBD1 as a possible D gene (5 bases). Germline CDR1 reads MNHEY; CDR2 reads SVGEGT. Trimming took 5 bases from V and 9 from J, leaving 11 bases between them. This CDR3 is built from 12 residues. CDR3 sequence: CASSHQGGEQFF. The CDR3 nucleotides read TGTGCCAGCAGTCACCAGGGCGGTGAGCAGTTCTTC.

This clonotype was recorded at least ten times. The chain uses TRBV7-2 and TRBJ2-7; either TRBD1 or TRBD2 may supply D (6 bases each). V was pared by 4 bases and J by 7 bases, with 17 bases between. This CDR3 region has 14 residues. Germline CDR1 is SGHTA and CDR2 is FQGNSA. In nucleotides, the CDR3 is TGTGCCAGCAGCTCGCCCACGGGGGCGGAAGAGCAGTACTTC. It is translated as CASSSPTGAEEQYF.

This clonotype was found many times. The CDR3 DNA sequence: TGCGCCAGCAGTCGCCAGACAGCCGGAAACACCATATATTTT. Its translation: CASSRQTAGNTIYF. V gene TRBV4-1 combines with J gene TRBJ1-3; the D gene is possibly TRBD1 (5 bases). V shed 6 bases and J shed 4 bases, with 13 bases lying between them. The CDR3 runs 14 residues. In germline, CDR1 is MGHRA, CDR2 YSYEKL.

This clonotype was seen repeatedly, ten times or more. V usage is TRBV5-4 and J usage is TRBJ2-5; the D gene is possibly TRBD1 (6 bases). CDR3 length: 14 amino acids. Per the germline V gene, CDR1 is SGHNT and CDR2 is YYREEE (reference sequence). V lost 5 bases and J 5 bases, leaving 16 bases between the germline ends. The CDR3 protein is CASRWDIQRETQYF. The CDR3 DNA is TGTGCCAGCAGATGGGACATCCAACGCGAGACCCAGTACTTC.

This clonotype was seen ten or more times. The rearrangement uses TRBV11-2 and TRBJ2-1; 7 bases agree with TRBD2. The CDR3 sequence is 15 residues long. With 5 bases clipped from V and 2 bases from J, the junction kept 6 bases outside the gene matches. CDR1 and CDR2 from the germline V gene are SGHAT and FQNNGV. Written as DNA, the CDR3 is TGTGCCAGCAGCCCCGGGGGGAGGGCCTACAATGAGCAGTTCTTC. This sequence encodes CASSPGGRAYNEQFF. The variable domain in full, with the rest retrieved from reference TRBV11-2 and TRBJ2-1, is EAGVAQSPRYKIIEKRQSVAFWCNPISGHATLYWYQQILGQGPKLLIQFQNNGVVDDSQLPKDRFSAERLKGVDSTLKIQPAKLEDSAVYLCASSPGGRAYNEQFFGPGTRLTVL.

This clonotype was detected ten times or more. As DNA, the CDR3 is TGCGCCAGCGCCGCGGGGTCCAGGGGCGGCGAATATAGCAATCAGCCCCAGCATTTT. It specifies CASAAGSRGGEYSNQPQHF. This rearrangement joins TRBV23-1 to TRBJ1-5, with D tentatively TRBD1 (6 bases). TRBV23-1 is flagged as an ORF with uncertain function. Trimming shortened V by 8 bases and J by 0 bases, and 26 bases separated the two germline ends. The CDR3 runs 19 residues.

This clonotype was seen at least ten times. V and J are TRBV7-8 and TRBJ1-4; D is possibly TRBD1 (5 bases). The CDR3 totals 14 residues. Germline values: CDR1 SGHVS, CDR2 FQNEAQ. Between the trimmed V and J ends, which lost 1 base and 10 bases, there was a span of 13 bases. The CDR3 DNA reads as TGTGCCAGCAGCTTAGAGGGGTTAGTGGGAAAACTGTTTTTT. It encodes CASSLEGLVGKLFF.

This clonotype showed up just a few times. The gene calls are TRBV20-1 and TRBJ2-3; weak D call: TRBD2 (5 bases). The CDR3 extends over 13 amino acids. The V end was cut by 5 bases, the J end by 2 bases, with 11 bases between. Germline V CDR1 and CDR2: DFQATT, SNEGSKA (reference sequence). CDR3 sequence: CSAATTYTDTQYF. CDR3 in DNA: TGCAGTGCTGCGACTACCTACACAGATACGCAGTATTTT.